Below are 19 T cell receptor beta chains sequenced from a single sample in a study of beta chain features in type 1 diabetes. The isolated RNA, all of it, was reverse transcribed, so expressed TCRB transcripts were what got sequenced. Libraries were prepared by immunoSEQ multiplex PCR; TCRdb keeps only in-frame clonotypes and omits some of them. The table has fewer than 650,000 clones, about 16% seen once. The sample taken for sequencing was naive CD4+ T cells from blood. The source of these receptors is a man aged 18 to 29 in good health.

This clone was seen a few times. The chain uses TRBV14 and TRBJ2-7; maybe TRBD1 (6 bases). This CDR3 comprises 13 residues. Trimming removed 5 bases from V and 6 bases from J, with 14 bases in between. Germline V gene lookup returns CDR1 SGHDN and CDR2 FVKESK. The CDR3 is CASSSGHTTEQYF. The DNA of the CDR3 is TGTGCCAGCAGCTCGGGACATACGACCGAGCAGTACTTC.

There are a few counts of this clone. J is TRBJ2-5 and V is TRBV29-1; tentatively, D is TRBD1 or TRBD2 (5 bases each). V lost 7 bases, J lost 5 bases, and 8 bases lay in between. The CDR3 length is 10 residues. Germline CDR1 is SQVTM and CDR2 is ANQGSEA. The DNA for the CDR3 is TGCAGCGGGGGACGGGAGACCCAGTACTTC. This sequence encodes CSGGRETQYF. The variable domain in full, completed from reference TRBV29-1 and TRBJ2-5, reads SAVISQKPSRDICQRGTSLTIQCQVDSQVTMMFWYRQQPGQSLTLIATANQGSEATYESGFVIDKFPISRPNLTFSTLTVSNMSPEDSSIYLCSGGRETQYFGPGTRLLVL.

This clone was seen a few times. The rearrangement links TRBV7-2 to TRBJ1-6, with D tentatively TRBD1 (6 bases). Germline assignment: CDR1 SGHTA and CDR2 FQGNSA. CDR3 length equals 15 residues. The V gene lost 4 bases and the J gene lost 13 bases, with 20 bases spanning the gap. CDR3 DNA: TGTGCCAGCAGCTCCAGCCCCACAGGGCGCGAGCCCCTCCACTTT. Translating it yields CASSSSPTGREPLHF.

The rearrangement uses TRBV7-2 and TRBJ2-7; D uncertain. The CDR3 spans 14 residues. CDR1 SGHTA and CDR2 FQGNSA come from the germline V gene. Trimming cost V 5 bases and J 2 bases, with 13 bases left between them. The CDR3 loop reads CASSPRPLAYEQYF. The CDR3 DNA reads TGTGCCAGCAGCCCCCGCCCCCTGGCCTACGAGCAGTACTTC.

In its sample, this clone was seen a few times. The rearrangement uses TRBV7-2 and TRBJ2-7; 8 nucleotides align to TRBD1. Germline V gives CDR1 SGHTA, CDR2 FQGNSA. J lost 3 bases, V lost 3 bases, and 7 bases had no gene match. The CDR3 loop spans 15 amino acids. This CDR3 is CASSLAGTGIYEQYF. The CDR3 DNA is TGTGCCAGCAGCTTGGCCGGGACAGGAATCTACGAGCAGTACTTC.

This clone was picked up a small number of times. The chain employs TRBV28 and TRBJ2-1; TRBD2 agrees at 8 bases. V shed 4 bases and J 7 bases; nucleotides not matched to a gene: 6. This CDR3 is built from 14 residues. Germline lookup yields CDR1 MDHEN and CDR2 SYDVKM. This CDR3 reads CASSWTGGRNEQFF. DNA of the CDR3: TGTGCCAGCAGTTGGACGGGAGGGCGGAATGAGCAGTTCTTC.

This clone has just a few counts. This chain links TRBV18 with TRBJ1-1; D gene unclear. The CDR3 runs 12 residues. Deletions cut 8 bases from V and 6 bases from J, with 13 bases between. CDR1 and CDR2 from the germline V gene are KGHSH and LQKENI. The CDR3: CASGSFSAEAFF. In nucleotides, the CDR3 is TGTGCCAGCGGAAGTTTTTCGGCTGAAGCTTTCTTT.

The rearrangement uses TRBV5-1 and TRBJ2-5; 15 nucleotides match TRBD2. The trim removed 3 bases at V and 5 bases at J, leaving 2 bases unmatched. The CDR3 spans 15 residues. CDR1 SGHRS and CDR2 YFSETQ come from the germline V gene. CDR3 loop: CASSSGLAGGETQYF. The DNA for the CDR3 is TGCGCCAGCAGCTCGGGACTAGCGGGAGGCGAGACCCAGTACTTC.

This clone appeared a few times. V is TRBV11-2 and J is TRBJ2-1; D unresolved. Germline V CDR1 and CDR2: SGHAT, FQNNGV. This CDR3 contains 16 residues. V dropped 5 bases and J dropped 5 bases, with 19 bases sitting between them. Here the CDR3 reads CASSPVGFLKDNEQFF. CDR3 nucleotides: TGTGCCAGCAGCCCGGTCGGGTTTCTTAAGGACAATGAGCAGTTCTTC.

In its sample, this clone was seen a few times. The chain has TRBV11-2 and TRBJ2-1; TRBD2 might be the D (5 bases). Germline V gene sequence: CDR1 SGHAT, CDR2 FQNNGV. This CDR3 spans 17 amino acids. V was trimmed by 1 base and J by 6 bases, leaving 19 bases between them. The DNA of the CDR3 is TGTGCCAGCAGCTTAGCGTCGAGTCTAGCCACCCCCAATGAGCAGTTCTTC. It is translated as CASSLASSLATPNEQFF.

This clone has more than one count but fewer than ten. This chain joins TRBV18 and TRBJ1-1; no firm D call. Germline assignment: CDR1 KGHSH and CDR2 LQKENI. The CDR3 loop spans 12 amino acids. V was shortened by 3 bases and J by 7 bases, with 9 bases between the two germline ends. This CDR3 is CASSPLWDEAFF. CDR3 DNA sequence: TGTGCCAGCTCACCGTTATGGGATGAAGCTTTCTTT.

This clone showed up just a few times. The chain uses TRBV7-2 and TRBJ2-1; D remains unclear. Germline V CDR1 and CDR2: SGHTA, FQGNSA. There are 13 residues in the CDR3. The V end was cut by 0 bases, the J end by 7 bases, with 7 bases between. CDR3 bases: TGTGCCAGCAGCTTAGCGCCTATTAATGAGCAGTTCTTC. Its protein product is CASSLAPINEQFF. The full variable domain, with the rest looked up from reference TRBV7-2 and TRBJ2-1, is GAGVSQSPSNKVTEKGKDVELRCDPISGHTALYWYRQSLGQGLEFLIYFQGNSAPDKSGLPSDRFSAERTGGSVSTLTIQRTQQEDSAVYLCASSLAPINEQFFGPGTRLTVL.

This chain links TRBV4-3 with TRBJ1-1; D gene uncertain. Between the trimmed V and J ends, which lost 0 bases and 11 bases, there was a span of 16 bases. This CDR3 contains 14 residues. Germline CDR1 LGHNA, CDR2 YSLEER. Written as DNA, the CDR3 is TGCGCCAGCAGCCAAGAAACCTCAATTAGAGGGGCTTTCTTT. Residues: CASSQETSIRGAFF.

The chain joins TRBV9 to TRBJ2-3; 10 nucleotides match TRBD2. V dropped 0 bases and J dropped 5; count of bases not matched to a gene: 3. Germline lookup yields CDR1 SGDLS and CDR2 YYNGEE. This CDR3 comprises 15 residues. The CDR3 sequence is CASSVGSGRLDTQYF. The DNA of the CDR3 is TGTGCCAGCAGCGTAGGTAGCGGGAGGCTAGATACGCAGTATTTT.

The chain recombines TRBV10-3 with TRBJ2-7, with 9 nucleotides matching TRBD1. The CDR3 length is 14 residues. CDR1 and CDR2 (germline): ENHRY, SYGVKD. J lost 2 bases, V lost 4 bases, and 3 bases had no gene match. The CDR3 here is CAISVQGAAYEQYF. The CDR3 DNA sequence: TGTGCCATCAGTGTACAGGGGGCAGCCTACGAGCAGTACTTC.

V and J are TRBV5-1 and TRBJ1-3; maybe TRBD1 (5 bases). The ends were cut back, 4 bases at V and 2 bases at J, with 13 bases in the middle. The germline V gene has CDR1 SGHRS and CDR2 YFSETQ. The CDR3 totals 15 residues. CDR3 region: CASSPDGTPGNTIYF. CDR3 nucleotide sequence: TGCGCCAGCAGCCCCGACGGGACTCCTGGAAACACCATATATTTT. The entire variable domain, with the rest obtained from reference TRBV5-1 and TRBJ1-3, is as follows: KAGVTQTPRYLIKTRGQQVTLSCSPISGHRSVSWYQQTPGQGLQFLFEYFSETQRNKGNFPGRFSGRQFSNSRSEMNVSTLELGDSALYLCASSPDGTPGNTIYFGEGSWLTVV.

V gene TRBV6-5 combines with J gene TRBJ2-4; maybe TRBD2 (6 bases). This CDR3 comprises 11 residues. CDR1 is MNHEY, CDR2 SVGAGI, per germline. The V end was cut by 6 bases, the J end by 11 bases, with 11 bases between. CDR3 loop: CASRAGTVQYF. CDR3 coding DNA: TGTGCCAGCAGGGCAGGGACTGTTCAGTACTTC.

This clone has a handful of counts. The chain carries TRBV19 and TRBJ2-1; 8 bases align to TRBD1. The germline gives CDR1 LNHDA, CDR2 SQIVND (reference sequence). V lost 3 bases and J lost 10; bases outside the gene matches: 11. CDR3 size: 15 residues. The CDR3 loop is CASSIRGRFSFEQFF. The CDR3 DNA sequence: TGTGCCAGTAGTATCAGGGGGCGGTTTTCTTTCGAGCAGTTCTTC.

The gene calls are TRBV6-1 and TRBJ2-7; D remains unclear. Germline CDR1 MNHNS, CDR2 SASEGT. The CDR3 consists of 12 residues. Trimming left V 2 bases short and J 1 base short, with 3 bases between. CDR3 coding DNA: TGTGCCAGCAGTGAACAGTCCTACGAGCAGTACTTC. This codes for CASSEQSYEQYF.